This is a list of T cell receptor beta chains from one sample in a study of blood T cell repertoires in COVID-19. The protocol was immunoSEQ multiplex PCR, while the TCRdb copy is restricted to in-frame clones and leaves out a portion. This table has 330,000 or so clones, approximately 89% appearing once. The sample was PBMCs or T cells enriched from blood (not recorded which). These receptors all stem from a man in his forties or fifties in a cohort exposed to, infected with or recovered from COVID-19 (not recorded which). Both conserved end residues are part of each CDR3. D genes are given only for firm matches. Some rows have no size entry. The others give once, few or many, or a class for an expanded clone.

v_call	j_call	clone_size	d_call	cdr3_nt	cdr3_aa
TRBV7-9	TRBJ2-3	NA	TRBD2	TGTGCCAGCAGCTTTGGACTAGCGGGAGGCACAGATACGCAGTATTTT	CASSFGLAGGTDTQYF
TRBV10-1	TRBJ2-7	NA	NA	TGCGCCAGCAGTGACGAACATATCTCCTACGAGCAGTACTTC	CASSDEHISYEQYF
TRBV18	TRBJ1-5	few	TRBD1	TGTGCCAGCTCCCAGGGGGCGAGTCAGCCCCAGCATTTT	CASSQGASQPQHF
TRBV6-5	TRBJ1-5	NA	TRBD1	TGTGCCAGCAGCGAGACAGGGGTCGGGCAGCCCCAGCATTTT	CASSETGVGQPQHF
TRBV7-9	TRBJ2-6	NA	TRBD1	TGTGCCAGCAGCGAACAGGGGTCTGGGGCCAACGTCCTGACTTTC	CASSEQGSGANVLTF
TRBV13	TRBJ2-7	NA	TRBD2	TGTGCCAGCAGCCGTAGACTAGCGGGAGGGCCTCATTCCTACGAGCAGTACTTC	CASSRRLAGGPHSYEQYF
TRBV3-1/TRBV3-2	TRBJ1-3	NA	NA	TGTGCCAGCAGCCAAGAGGGCCATGGAAACACCATATATTTT	CASSQEGHGNTIYF
TRBV28	TRBJ2-2	once	TRBD1	TGTGCCAGCAGTTTTATTGTTCGGGACAGCAAACTTACGAACACCGGGGAGCTGTTTTTT	CASSFIVRDSKLTNTGELFF
TRBV14	TRBJ2-1	few	NA	TGTGCCAGCAGCCAAGAGAACAGGGATGAGCAGTTCTTC	CASSQENRDEQFF
TRBV5-1	TRBJ2-1	NA	TRBD1	TGCGCCAGCAGCTTGGGACAGGGGGCGGATGAGCAGTTCTTC	CASSLGQGADEQFF
TRBV7-8	TRBJ2-7	NA	TRBD1	TGTGCCAGCAGCTTAGACAGGGGGCTTACCTACGAGCAGTACTTC	CASSLDRGLTYEQYF
TRBV27	TRBJ2-7	many	TRBD2	TGTGCCAGCAGTCCGAGAAGGACTAGCGTCTACGAGCAGTACTTC	CASSPRRTSVYEQYF
TRBV7-2	TRBJ1-1	NA	NA	TGTGCCAGCAGCTTGGGCAGGGCCTCCACTGAAGCTTTCTTT	CASSLGRASTEAFF
TRBV27	TRBJ2-1	NA	TRBD2	TGTGCCAGCAGGGTAGCGGGCAGCTCCTACAATGAGCAGTTCTTC	CASRVAGSSYNEQFF
TRBV9	TRBJ2-1	NA	TRBD2	TGTGCCAGCAGCACTAGCGGGAGCTCCTACAATGAGCAGTTCTTC	CASSTSGSSYNEQFF
TRBV6-5	TRBJ1-2	once	NA	TGTGCCAGCAGTTACGGAACGGGTCGCCTTAACTATGGCTACACCTTC	CASSYGTGRLNYGYTF
TRBV7-9	TRBJ1-6	few	TRBD1	TGTGCCAGCAGACCGGACAGGGGGCGCGGATCACCCCTCCACTTT	CASRPDRGRGSPLHF
TRBV3-1/TRBV3-2	TRBJ2-7	NA	TRBD2	TGTGCCAGCAGCCAATCGGGAGGGCGCGAGCAGTACTTC	CASSQSGGREQYF
TRBV5-1	TRBJ2-7	NA	TRBD2	TGCGCCAGCAGATTTACCGGGACTAGCGGGAGTAACGAGCAGTACTTC	CASRFTGTSGSNEQYF
TRBV28	TRBJ1-6	NA	NA	TGTGCCAGCAGTTTAAGCGGTACAGGGCGTGGGTCACCCCTCCACTTT	CASSLSGTGRGSPLHF
TRBV5-1	TRBJ2-7	NA	NA	TGCGCCAGCAGCTTATCTTGGGGGCGAACCTACGAGCAGTACTTC	CASSLSWGRTYEQYF
TRBV30	TRBJ2-2	NA	NA	TGTGCCTGGAGCCCAGGGGTTCCCACCGGGGAGCTGTTTTTT	CAWSPGVPTGELFF
TRBV3-1/TRBV3-2	TRBJ1-3	NA	TRBD1	TGTGCCAGCAGCCAGACAGGGACTGGAAACACCATATATTTT	CASSQTGTGNTIYF
TRBV4-2	TRBJ2-5	NA	TRBD1	TGTGCCAGCAGCCAAGAGGTGACCTGGGGACAGGGGGGGGCCCAAGAGACCCAGTACTTC	CASSQEVTWGQGGAQETQYF
TRBV6-1	TRBJ1-1	NA	NA	TGTGCCAGCAGTGAAATAGGGGGGAACACTGAAGCTTTCTTT	CASSEIGGNTEAFF
TRBV4-1	TRBJ1-5	NA	NA	TGCGCCAGCAGCCAAGTAGGAGCAGCTAGCAATCAGCCCCAGCATTTT	CASSQVGAASNQPQHF
TRBV10-3	TRBJ2-3	NA	TRBD2	TGTGCCATCAGGGGACTAGCGGACACAGATACGCAGTATTTT	CAIRGLADTDTQYF
TRBV19	TRBJ1-5	NA	TRBD1	TGTGCCAGTAGTATTCGACAGGGTAGCAATCAGCCCCAGCATTTT	CASSIRQGSNQPQHF